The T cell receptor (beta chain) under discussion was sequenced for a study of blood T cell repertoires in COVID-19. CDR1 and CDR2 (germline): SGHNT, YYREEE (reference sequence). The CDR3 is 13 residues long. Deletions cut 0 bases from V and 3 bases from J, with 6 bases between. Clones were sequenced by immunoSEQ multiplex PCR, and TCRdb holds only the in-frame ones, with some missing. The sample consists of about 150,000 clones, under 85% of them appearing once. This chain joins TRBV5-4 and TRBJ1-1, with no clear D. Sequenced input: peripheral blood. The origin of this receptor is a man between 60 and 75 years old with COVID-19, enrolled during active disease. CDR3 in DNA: TGTGCCAGCAGCTTGGGAGGGCACACTGAAGCTTTCTTT. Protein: CASSLGGHTEAFF.